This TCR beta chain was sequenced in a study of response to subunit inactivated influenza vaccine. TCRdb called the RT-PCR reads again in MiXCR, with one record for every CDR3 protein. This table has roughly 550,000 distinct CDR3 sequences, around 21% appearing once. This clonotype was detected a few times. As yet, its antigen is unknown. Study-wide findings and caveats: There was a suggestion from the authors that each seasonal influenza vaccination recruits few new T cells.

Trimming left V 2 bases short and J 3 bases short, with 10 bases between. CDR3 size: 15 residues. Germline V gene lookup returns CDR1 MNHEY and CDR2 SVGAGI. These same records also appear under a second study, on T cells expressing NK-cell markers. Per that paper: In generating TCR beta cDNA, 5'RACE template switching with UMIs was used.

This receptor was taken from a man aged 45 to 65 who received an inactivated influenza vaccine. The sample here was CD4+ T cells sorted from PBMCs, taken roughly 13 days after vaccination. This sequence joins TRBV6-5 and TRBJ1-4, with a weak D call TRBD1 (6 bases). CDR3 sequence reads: CASSYGGQPNEKLFF. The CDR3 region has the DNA TGTGCCAGCAGTTACGGCGGACAGCCTAATGAAAAACTGTTTTTT.